The 24 T cell receptor beta chains presented below share a single source sample, sequenced in a study of response to subunit inactivated influenza vaccine. Via MiXCR, TCRdb re-called the RT-PCR reads, giving one row per CDR3 protein. The sample lists over 800,000 distinct CDR3 sequences; approximately 21% were seen once. The sample was PBMCs from blood, taken 4 to 6 days after vaccination. The receptor set was obtained from a man between 45 and 60 years old who received an inactivated influenza vaccine.

The chain is built from TRBV7-2 and TRBJ1-1; 8 bases agree with TRBD1. This CDR3 is built from 16 residues. The junction had 7 bases not matched to a gene; V was cut back by 1 base and J by 3 bases. The germline gives CDR1 SGHTA, CDR2 FQGNSA. The CDR3 nucleotides are TGTGCCAGCAGCTTAGTGGGCAGGGGGCAGTACACTGAAGCTTTCTTT. It encodes CASSLVGRGQYTEAFF.

The CDR3 region is CSARDRGRGGNQPQHF. CDR3 bases: TGCAGTGCTAGAGATAGAGGCAGGGGGGGCAATCAGCCCCAGCATTTT. The rearrangement joins TRBV20-1 to TRBJ1-5; 7 bases agree with TRBD1. The V gene end was trimmed by 0 bases and the J gene end by 2 bases; junction bases not matched to a gene: 7. This CDR3 has 16 residues. CDR1 is DFQATT and CDR2 is SNEGSKA in the germline V gene (reference sequence).

This clonotype showed up many times. The gene calls are TRBV12-3 or TRBV12-4 and TRBJ2-1, with unresolved D. V lost 3 bases to trimming and J lost 0 bases, with 9 bases between them. The CDR3 contains 15 residues. The CDR3 spells CASSFAASSYNEQFF. CDR3 nucleotide sequence: TGTGCCAGCAGTTTCGCTGCCAGCTCCTACAATGAGCAGTTCTTC.

CDR3 sequence reads: CASSYPPIGTIYNEQFF. The DNA of the CDR3 is TGTGCCAGCAGTTACCCCCCGATAGGCACTATCTACAATGAGCAGTTCTTC. The V gene is TRBV6-2 or TRBV6-3, the J gene TRBJ2-1; D is ambiguous. The germline V and J ends were trimmed by 2 bases and 3 bases, with 17 bases remaining between them. CDR3 size: 17 residues. Germline V gene sequence: CDR1 MNHEY, CDR2 SVGEGT.

J is TRBJ2-1 and V is TRBV7-2; TRBD2 aligns across 13 bases. The CDR3 is 16 amino acids. With 5 bases clipped from V and 7 bases from J, the junction kept 8 bases outside the gene matches. The V gene's germline CDR1 is SGHTA and CDR2 FQGNSA. As DNA, the CDR3 is TGTGCCAGCAGCCGGGCCGGGACTAGCGGGGCAAATGAGCAGTTCTTC. As protein: CASSRAGTSGANEQFF. The full variable domain, rest sourced from reference TRBV7-2 and TRBJ2-1, is GAGVSQSPSNKVTEKGKDVELRCDPISGHTALYWYRQSLGQGLEFLIYFQGNSAPDKSGLPSDRFSAERTGGSVSTLTIQRTQQEDSAVYLCASSRAGTSGANEQFFGPGTRLTVL.

V is TRBV15 and J is TRBJ2-1; tentatively, D is TRBD1 or TRBD2 (6 bases each). This CDR3 is built from 12 residues. CDR1 is LNHNV and CDR2 is YYDKDF in the germline V gene (reference sequence). Deletions cut 7 bases from V and 7 bases from J, with 11 bases between. The CDR3 spells CATTLGGNEQFF. CDR3 sequence (DNA): TGTGCCACCACCCTAGGGGGGAATGAGCAGTTCTTC.

This clonotype came up a few times. J is TRBJ1-2 and V is TRBV28; no reliable D call. This CDR3 region has 14 residues. V lost 3 bases and J 4 bases, leaving 12 bases between the germline ends. The V gene's germline CDR1 is MDHEN and CDR2 SYDVKM. The CDR3 region is CASSFGRSLYGYTF. CDR3 nucleotides: TGTGCCAGCAGTTTCGGGCGGAGCCTCTATGGCTACACCTTC.

The V call is TRBV14, the J call TRBJ2-3; 11 nucleotides line up with TRBD2. The germline gives CDR1 SGHDN, CDR2 FVKESK. There are 14 residues in the CDR3. J gave up 6 bases and V 8 bases, and 7 bases lay outside the gene matches. CDR3 amino acids: CASQELAGADTQYF. The CDR3 bases are TGTGCCAGCCAGGAACTAGCGGGGGCGGATACGCAGTATTTT.

The gene calls are TRBV6-5 and TRBJ2-5, with D tentatively TRBD2 (6 bases). The CDR3 is 16 residues long. V lost 0 bases and J 5 bases, leaving 16 bases between the germline ends. Germline CDR1 MNHEY, CDR2 SVGAGI. CDR3 in amino acids: CASSYSIGGNLETQYF. For the CDR3, the DNA is TGTGCCAGCAGTTACTCGATCGGGGGAAACCTGGAGACCCAGTACTTC.

V usage is TRBV7-9 and J usage is TRBJ2-4; D remains ambiguous. This CDR3 is 15 amino acids long. Germline V gives CDR1 SEHNR, CDR2 FQNEAQ (reference sequence). Between the trimmed V and J ends, which lost 7 bases and 6 bases, there was a span of 19 bases. The CDR3 spells CASTPPGRLGNIQYF. The DNA for the CDR3 is TGTGCCAGCACCCCCCCCGGGCGGCTTGGAAACATTCAGTACTTC.

This clonotype occurred many times. The V and J genes are TRBV9 and TRBJ2-7; TRBD2 is a possible D gene (5 bases). The CDR3 is 16 amino acids. The germline gives CDR1 SGDLS, CDR2 YYNGEE. The V gene lost 0 bases and the J gene lost 3 bases, with 16 bases spanning the gap. The CDR3 nucleotides are TGTGCCAGCAGCGTAGAGGCTAGCCGAAGAATCTACGAGCAGTACTTC. This sequence encodes CASSVEASRRIYEQYF.

Many counts were recorded for this clonotype. The chain combines TRBV11-2 with TRBJ2-7, with 8 bases matching TRBD1. V shed 1 base and J 7 bases; nucleotides not matched to a gene: 3. This CDR3 is built from 13 residues. CDR1 SGHAT and CDR2 FQNNGV come from the germline V gene. The CDR3 DNA follows: TGTGCCAGCAGCTTAGTACAGGGGGTAGAGCAGTACTTC. This translates into CASSLVQGVEQYF.

The table lists this clonotype with a few counts. J is TRBJ1-2 and V is TRBV20-1; no definite D call. The CDR3 totals 15 residues. Germline V CDR1 and CDR2: DFQATT, SNEGSKA (reference sequence). V gave up 0 bases and J gave up 6 bases, with 17 bases separating them. The CDR3 DNA reads as TGCAGTGCTAGAGACCCGGAAAAGGAAGGGAATGGCTACACCTTC. It yields the protein CSARDPEKEGNGYTF.

This sequence joins TRBV28 and TRBJ2-3; 14 positions agree with TRBD2. J lost 1 base, V lost 4 bases, and 1 base had no gene match. Germline V gives CDR1 MDHEN, CDR2 SYDVKM. This CDR3 has 16 residues. The CDR3 coding sequence is TGTGCCAGCAGTTGGGGACTAGCGGGGGGCACAGATACGCAGTATTTT. It translates to CASSWGLAGGTDTQYF. Full variable domain (remainder filled in from reference TRBV28 and TRBJ2-3): DVKVTQSSRYLVKRTGEKVFLECVQDMDHENMFWYRQDPGLGLRLIYFSYDVKMKEKGDIPEGYSVSREKKERFSLILESASTNQTSMYLCASSWGLAGGTDTQYFGPGTRLTVL.

There are a few counts of this clonotype. The chain couples TRBV20-1 to TRBJ2-7; no clear D gene. The CDR3 runs 13 residues. Germline V gene lookup returns CDR1 DFQATT and CDR2 SNEGSKA (reference sequence). V lost 0 bases to trimming and J lost 5 bases, with 11 bases between them. The chain's CDR3 is CSARDILFHEQYF. The CDR3 DNA reads as TGCAGTGCTAGAGACATTTTGTTCCACGAGCAGTACTTC.

The sample holds a few counts of this clonotype. V gene TRBV4-2 combines with J gene TRBJ2-1; a possible D gene is TRBD2 (5 bases). Germline CDR1 and CDR2: LGHNA and YNFKEQ. Trimming shortened V by 0 bases and J by 6 bases, and 15 bases separated the two germline ends. The CDR3 extends over 16 amino acids. The CDR3 sequence: CASSQELAGRVNEQFF. CDR3 nucleotides: TGTGCCAGCAGCCAAGAACTCGCGGGCCGGGTCAATGAGCAGTTCTTC.

This chain connects TRBV4-3 to TRBJ1-3; D call uncertain. Germline V gene data show CDR1 as LGHNA and CDR2 as YSLEER. The V end lost 0 bases, the J end lost 0 bases, and 9 bases lay between the germline ends. CDR3 length equals 16 residues. Here the CDR3 DNA reads TGCGCCAGCAGCCAAGATTATTTGCGCTCTGGAAACACCATATATTTT. Translated, it gives CASSQDYLRSGNTIYF.

This clonotype was found a few times. The chain employs TRBV7-2 and TRBJ2-2; D may be TRBD1 (6 bases). The germline V and J ends were trimmed by 6 bases and 7 bases, with 12 bases remaining between them. This CDR3 region has 13 residues. The germline gives CDR1 SGHTA, CDR2 FQGNSA. The CDR3 here is CASSRGKGGELFF. CDR3 in DNA: TGTGCCAGCAGTAGGGGGAAAGGCGGGGAGCTGTTTTTT. Looking up the rest from reference TRBV7-2 and TRBJ2-2 gives the full variable domain: GAGVSQSPSNKVTEKGKDVELRCDPISGHTALYWYRQSLGQGLEFLIYFQGNSAPDKSGLPSDRFSAERTGGSVSTLTIQRTQQEDSAVYLCASSRGKGGELFFGEGSRLTVL.

This sequence joins TRBV12-3 or TRBV12-4 and TRBJ1-6, with D perhaps matching TRBD1 (5 bases). V gave up 6 bases and J gave up 9 bases, with 9 bases separating them. The CDR3 loop spans 12 amino acids. The CDR3 DNA reads TGTGCCAGCAGGAGGACACCTTCACCCCTCCACTTT. This translates into CASRRTPSPLHF.

CDR3 protein: CASRTTGTSAETQYF. The CDR3 DNA follows: TGTGCCAGCAGAACAACGGGGACTAGCGCAGAGACCCAGTACTTC. The rearrangement joins TRBV7-8 to TRBJ2-5, with 10 bases matching TRBD2. The trim removed 6 bases at V and 4 bases at J, leaving 8 bases unmatched. Germline CDR1 and CDR2: SGHVS and FQNEAQ. CDR3 length equals 15 residues.

This clonotype came up a few times. The J gene is TRBJ2-5, the V gene TRBV10-3, with D tentatively TRBD1 (5 bases). V was clipped by 2 bases and J by 4 bases, with 8 bases between them. This CDR3 region has 13 residues. From germline, CDR1 is ENHRY and CDR2 SYGVKD. CDR3 protein: CAISEAGPETQYF. DNA for the CDR3: TGTGCCATCAGTGAGGCAGGGCCAGAGACCCAGTACTTC.

The chain has TRBV3-1 and TRBJ1-1, with 8 bases lining up with TRBD1. Germline V gene lookup returns CDR1 LGHDT and CDR2 YNNKEL (reference sequence). This CDR3 region has 16 residues. The V and J ends lost 2 bases and 1 base, in that order; junction bases with no gene match: 6. CDR3 DNA sequence: TGTGCCAGCAGCCAAAACCTAGGACAGGGGAACACTGAAGCTTTCTTT. Its protein is CASSQNLGQGNTEAFF.

The CDR3 region is CASSQKGTGTQHF. The DNA for the CDR3 is TGTGCCAGCAGCCAAAAAGGGACAGGGACCCAGCATTTT. The V and J genes are TRBV3-1 and TRBJ1-5; 9 bases map to TRBD1. Germline V gives CDR1 LGHDT, CDR2 YNNKEL (reference sequence). The CDR3 is 13 residues long. J was trimmed by 11 bases and V by 2 bases; bases with no gene match: 4. Based on the CDR3 plus reference TRBV3-1 and TRBJ1-5, the full variable domain is DTAVSQTPKYLVTQMGNDKSIKCEQNLGHDTMYWYKQDSKKFLKIMFSYNNKELIINETVPNRFSPKSPDKAHLNLHINSLELGDSAVYFCASSQKGTGTQHFGDGTRLSIL.

The chain is built from TRBV20-1 and TRBJ1-1; 8 bases align to TRBD1. Trimming removed 5 bases from V and 8 bases from J; junction bases left unmatched: 16. This CDR3 is 15 amino acids long. Germline CDR1 and CDR2: DFQATT and SNEGSKA (reference sequence). The chain's CDR3 is CSAPDNGQGGLEAFF. CDR3 DNA: TGCAGTGCTCCCGATAACGGACAGGGTGGATTGGAAGCTTTCTTT.